The clone carrying this TCR beta chain was observed a few times. Original data processing: Amplification of reference gene primers provided the estimated nucleated cell counts. Profiling relied on immunoSEQ multiplex PCR, and the TCRdb table lists in-frame clones only, not all of them. That table gives V, J and clone size, and the DNA gave D and trimming. The table records fewer than 65,000 clones, under 95% of them present only once. The sample belongs to a study of blood T cell repertoires in COVID-19. For the study at large: The samples span acute and convalescent COVID-19 from the United States, Italy and Spain.

The V gene end was trimmed by 3 bases and the J gene end by 0 bases; junction bases not matched to a gene: 0. CDR1 SGHNT and CDR2 YYREEE come from the germline V gene (reference sequence). The CDR3 extends over 13 amino acids. The sequencing input was peripheral blood. The receptor was derived from a human donor in a cohort sampled during active COVID-19. This sequence joins TRBV5-4 and TRBJ2-7; 7 positions match TRBD1. The CDR3 loop reads CASSYRGSYEQYF. CDR3 in DNA: TGTGCCAGCAGCTACAGGGGCTCCTACGAGCAGTACTTC.